What follows is one T cell receptor (beta chain) and its context. A second PCR of 7 to 11 cycles used a sample-barcoded 5' primer and a J-beta primer mix. Every single cDNA molecule received a tag from a template-switch adaptor with 12 random nucleotides. Using its own MiXCR run on the 5' RACE reads, TCRdb lists one record per CDR3 protein. In the table there are 1.5 million to 2 million distinct CDR3 sequences, about 50% of which are singletons. This record belongs to a study of blood T cells in healthy people across ages. Study-wide background: Every two T cells gave about one barcoded beta molecule via template switching.

V was trimmed by 1 base and J by 1 base, leaving 11 bases between them. CDR1 SNHLY and CDR2 FYNNEI come from the germline V gene. This CDR3 has 15 amino acids. This chain connects TRBV2 to TRBJ2-7; D remains unclear. This TCR was sampled from a woman aged 35 to 49 in good health. The sample comprised blood. CDR3 residues: CASSEGRVSSYEQYF. The CDR3 bases are TGTGCCAGCAGTGAAGGTCGGGTTTCATCCTACGAGCAGTACTTC.